Listed below are T cell receptor beta chains from one sample, sequenced in a study of blood T cells in healthy people across ages. TCRdb reprocessed the 5' RACE reads via MiXCR and lists one record per CDR3 protein. The data hold fewer than 2 million distinct CDR3 sequences, with about 39% observed a single time. Sequenced sample: blood. These receptors were obtained from a human donor in good health. The CDR3 runs from the conserved cysteine through the conserved F or W. A clone size is listed for some rows: how often the clone was seen (once, few, many), or a class if it is expanded.

few,TRBJ2-4,TRBV4-2,CASSQPQGANSKNIQYF
few,TRBJ2-7,TRBV6-1,CASSATGTTSSYEQYF
NA,TRBJ2-2,TRBV7-3,CASSWPSTVPGELFF
once,TRBJ2-5,TRBV29-1,CSVEGFLKPQYF
many,TRBJ2-1,TRBV6-2/TRBV6-3,CASSYPSLKVSDDNEQFF
NA,TRBJ1-1,TRBV29-1,CSVESLLNTEAFF
NA,TRBJ2-1,TRBV7-3,CASSLMGTTTYNEQFF
few,TRBJ2-4,TRBV4-3,CASSQDPGARNIQYF
NA,TRBJ2-6,TRBV6-5,CASSYVAEPLSGANVRTF
few,TRBJ2-4,TRBV7-2,CASSFGPSGGLLQYF
few,TRBJ1-2,TRBV5-1,CASSPRGGTGYGYTF
NA,TRBJ1-1,TRBV5-5,CASSLSEGGAFF
NA,TRBJ2-3,TRBV10-3,CAISTSGGRTDTQYF
NA,TRBJ2-3,TRBV7-8,CASSLSPSGGVTADTQYF
NA,TRBJ2-4,TRBV13,CASSPESPGGDPLLAKNIQYF
NA,TRBJ2-3,TRBV7-8,CASSLADWPQRGLADTQYF
NA,TRBJ1-4,TRBV18,CASSPPLNRGYEKLFF
few,TRBJ1-6,TRBV12-3/TRBV12-4,CASSLRGQYNSPLHF
NA,TRBJ2-1,TRBV11-2,CASSLAGQVVNYEQFF
NA,TRBJ2-1,TRBV4-2,CASSQGPVDEQFF
few,TRBJ1-2,TRBV7-2,CASSLATVFYGYTF
NA,TRBJ2-4,TRBV20-1,CSARGDVIQYF
few,TRBJ2-3,TRBV24-1,CATSDLQWGAGGTQYF
few,TRBJ1-2,TRBV11-1,CASSKQGIHGYTF
NA,TRBJ2-3,TRBV7-2,CAGAKGSGGAGTDTQYF
NA,NA,TRBV7-9,CASSQGTANCYEQYF